This TCR beta chain is drawn from a study of T cells in tumors after PD-1 blockade. Study background: Treatment was either pembrolizumab 200 mg every 3 weeks or cemiplimab 350 mg every 2 weeks. A subset received ongoing vismodegib 150 mg daily alongside anti-PD-1 therapy. General study findings and limits: About 40% of tumor TCR clonotypes were also found in blood.

Using immunoSEQ multiplex PCR, the repertoire was profiled, and TCRdb retains in-frame clones only, with some absent. Of fewer than 55,000 clones in the sample, 81% were seen once. Tumor or blood genomic DNA was sequenced, with inputs of about 550 ng to 6,004 ng. This clone was found a few times. Its cognate antigen is unknown. The sample here was PBMCs, taken before anti-PD-1 treatment. The sequence was collected from a human donor with basal cell carcinoma.

The CDR3 here is CASSILGQGSYGYTF. The DNA for the CDR3 is TGTGCCAGTAGTATACTCGGACAGGGGAGCTATGGCTACACCTTC. The J gene is TRBJ1-2, the V gene TRBV19, with 9 bases identical to TRBD1. J lost 4 bases, V lost 2 bases, and 5 bases had no gene match. The CDR3 contains 15 residues. Germline V gene data show CDR1 as LNHDA and CDR2 as SQIVND (reference sequence).